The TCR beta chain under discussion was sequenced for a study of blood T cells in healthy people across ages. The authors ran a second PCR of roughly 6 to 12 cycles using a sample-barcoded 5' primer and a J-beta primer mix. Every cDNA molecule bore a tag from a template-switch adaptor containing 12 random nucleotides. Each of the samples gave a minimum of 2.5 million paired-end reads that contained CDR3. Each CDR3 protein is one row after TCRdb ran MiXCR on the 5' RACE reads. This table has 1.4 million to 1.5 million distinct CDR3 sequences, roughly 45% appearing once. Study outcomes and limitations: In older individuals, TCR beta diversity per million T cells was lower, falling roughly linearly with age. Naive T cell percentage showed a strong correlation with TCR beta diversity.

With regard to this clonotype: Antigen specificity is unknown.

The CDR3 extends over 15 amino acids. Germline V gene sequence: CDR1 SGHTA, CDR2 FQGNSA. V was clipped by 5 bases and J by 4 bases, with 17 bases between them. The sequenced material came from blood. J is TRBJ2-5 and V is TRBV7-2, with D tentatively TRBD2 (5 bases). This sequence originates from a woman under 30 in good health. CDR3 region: CASSPSLWAGETQYF. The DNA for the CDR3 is TGTGCCAGCAGCCCAAGTTTGTGGGCGGGAGAGACCCAGTACTTC.